This is a list of T cell receptor beta chains from one sample in a study of vaccination effects on CD4 cells after COVID-19. These TCRs are of unknown antigen specificity. Measured with immunoSEQ multiplex PCR; TCRdb has only the in-frame clones, and not every one. Of 55,000 to 80,000 clones in the sample, about four fifths were seen once. The sequencing used CD4+ T cells from PBMCs cultured with SARS-CoV-2 spike peptides, collected before COVID-19 vaccination. Receptors were obtained from a human donor who received a COVID-19 vaccine. Both conserved end residues are part of each CDR3. A D gene is named only where the DNA matches it firmly. The size field is filled for only some rows; it gives once, few, many or a size class.

abundance: NA; d_gene: NA; j_gene: TRBJ2-2; v_gene: TRBV29-1; CDR3nt: TGCAGCGTTGGCGGGTGGGGGGAGCTGTTTTTT; CDR3aa: CSVGGWGELFF
abundance: NA; d_gene: TRBD2; j_gene: TRBJ2-5; v_gene: TRBV7-7; CDR3nt: TGTGCCAGCAGCAAAGTTTCGATTGGACTAGCGGGGGCCTTTCAAGAGACCCAGTACTTC; CDR3aa: CASSKVSIGLAGAFQETQYF
abundance: once; d_gene: TRBD2; j_gene: TRBJ2-1; v_gene: TRBV3-1/TRBV3-2; CDR3nt: TGTGCCAGCAGCACCCGGACTAGCGGGGGCAATGAGCAGTTCTTC; CDR3aa: CASSTRTSGGNEQFF
abundance: NA; d_gene: NA; j_gene: TRBJ1-5; v_gene: TRBV2; CDR3nt: TGTGCCAGCAGTGAAGGGGCAAATCAGCCCCAGCATTTT; CDR3aa: CASSEGANQPQHF
abundance: NA; d_gene: TRBD1; j_gene: TRBJ2-2; v_gene: TRBV19; CDR3nt: TGTGCCAGTAGTATTGGAGGGACAGGTCCCGGGGAGCTGTTTTTT; CDR3aa: CASSIGGTGPGELFF
abundance: NA; d_gene: NA; j_gene: TRBJ2-2; v_gene: TRBV6-2/TRBV6-3; CDR3nt: TGTGCCAGCAGTTACGTGCGGGGCGCGAACACCGGGGAGCTGTTTTTT; CDR3aa: CASSYVRGANTGELFF
abundance: NA; d_gene: TRBD1; j_gene: TRBJ2-2; v_gene: TRBV6-5; CDR3nt: TGTGCCAGCAGCCGCGGACAGGGTTACGCCGGGGAGCTGTTTTTT; CDR3aa: CASSRGQGYAGELFF
abundance: NA; d_gene: TRBD1; j_gene: TRBJ1-5; v_gene: TRBV6-1; CDR3nt: TGTGCCAGCAGTGATCCAAAACGGGACAGCTTCAATCAGCCCCAGCATTTT; CDR3aa: CASSDPKRDSFNQPQHF
abundance: NA; d_gene: NA; j_gene: TRBJ2-6; v_gene: TRBV5-1; CDR3nt: TGCGCCAGCAGCTTTCCCCTACAGTCTGGGGCCAACGTCCTGACTTTC; CDR3aa: CASSFPLQSGANVLTF
abundance: NA; d_gene: NA; j_gene: TRBJ2-5; v_gene: TRBV7-2; CDR3nt: TGTGCCAGCAGCTTAGCCCAGACCCAGTACTTC; CDR3aa: CASSLAQTQYF
abundance: NA; d_gene: NA; j_gene: TRBJ1-2; v_gene: TRBV7-8; CDR3nt: TGTGCCAGCAGCTTAGTGGGTGGGGCGCTGGGCTATGGCTACACCTTC; CDR3aa: CASSLVGGALGYGYTF
abundance: NA; d_gene: NA; j_gene: TRBJ1-6; v_gene: TRBV27; CDR3nt: TGTGCCAGCAGTACAAATATCTATTCACCCCTCCACTTT; CDR3aa: CASSTNIYSPLHF
abundance: NA; d_gene: NA; j_gene: TRBJ1-2; v_gene: TRBV5-1; CDR3nt: TGCGCCAGCAGCATATTGGGAGGGGAGTTCTATGGCTACACCTTC; CDR3aa: CASSILGGEFYGYTF
abundance: NA; d_gene: TRBD2; j_gene: TRBJ2-1; v_gene: TRBV7-8; CDR3nt: TGTGCCAGCAGCCGAGGGAGGGAATTCTACAATGAGCAGTTCTTC; CDR3aa: CASSRGREFYNEQFF
abundance: few; d_gene: TRBD1; j_gene: TRBJ2-2; v_gene: TRBV19; CDR3nt: TGTGCCAGTAGGAGGGGGCTTACCGGGGAGCTGTTTTTT; CDR3aa: CASRRGLTGELFF
abundance: NA; d_gene: NA; j_gene: TRBJ2-2; v_gene: TRBV6-5; CDR3nt: TGTGCCAGCAGTTACTTAAGCGGAGGGGAGCTGTTTTTT; CDR3aa: CASSYLSGGELFF
abundance: NA; d_gene: NA; j_gene: TRBJ1-1; v_gene: TRBV3-1/TRBV3-2; CDR3nt: TGTGCCAGCAGCCACTCTTGGGCGGCGAACACTGAAGCTTTCTTT; CDR3aa: CASSHSWAANTEAFF
abundance: NA; d_gene: NA; j_gene: TRBJ2-2; v_gene: TRBV6-6; CDR3nt: TGTGCCAGCAGTTACTCACGTGCCGGGGAGCTGTTTTTT; CDR3aa: CASSYSRAGELFF
abundance: few; d_gene: NA; j_gene: TRBJ1-2; v_gene: TRBV5-4; CDR3nt: TGTGCCAGCAGCTCCCAGGTCCCGGGGGATGGCTACACCTTC; CDR3aa: CASSSQVPGDGYTF
abundance: NA; d_gene: NA; j_gene: TRBJ2-3; v_gene: TRBV12-5; CDR3nt: TGTGCTAGTGGTCCATTCACAGATACGCAGTATTTT; CDR3aa: CASGPFTDTQYF
abundance: NA; d_gene: TRBD2; j_gene: TRBJ2-1; v_gene: TRBV3-1/TRBV3-2; CDR3nt: TGTGCCAGCAGCCAAGATACGCTAGCGGGGGCCTACAATGAGCAGTTCTTC; CDR3aa: CASSQDTLAGAYNEQFF
abundance: NA; d_gene: NA; j_gene: TRBJ1-5; v_gene: TRBV6-5; CDR3nt: TGTGCCAGCAGTTACTCTAAGCATCAGCCCCAGCATTTT; CDR3aa: CASSYSKHQPQHF
abundance: NA; d_gene: NA; j_gene: TRBJ2-2; v_gene: TRBV5-1; CDR3nt: TGCGCCAGCAGCTGGGGGACACCGAACACCGGGGAGCTGTTTTTT; CDR3aa: CASSWGTPNTGELFF
abundance: few; d_gene: NA; j_gene: TRBJ1-1; v_gene: TRBV12-3/TRBV12-4; CDR3nt: TGTGCCAGCAGTTTAGGGTCAGGGAGCTTCTTT; CDR3aa: CASSLGSGSFF
abundance: NA; d_gene: NA; j_gene: TRBJ1-1; v_gene: TRBV11-1; CDR3nt: TGTGCCAGCAGACAGACAGGAGCAGGGAACACTGAAGCTTTCTTT; CDR3aa: CASRQTGAGNTEAFF
abundance: once; d_gene: TRBD2; j_gene: TRBJ2-5; v_gene: TRBV6-5; CDR3nt: TGTGCCAGCAGTACCTTGAGCGGGGGGCTTGAGACCCAGTACTTC; CDR3aa: CASSTLSGGLETQYF
abundance: NA; d_gene: TRBD1; j_gene: TRBJ2-3; v_gene: TRBV6-6; CDR3nt: TGTGCCAGCGTCGCCGGGACAGCGGTATTAGGTGATACGCAGTATTTT; CDR3aa: CASVAGTAVLGDTQYF
abundance: NA; d_gene: NA; j_gene: TRBJ1-1; v_gene: TRBV28; CDR3nt: TGTGCCAGCAGTTTTATTTCGGTCAAGGGTGCTTTCTTT; CDR3aa: CASSFISVKGAFF
abundance: NA; d_gene: TRBD2; j_gene: TRBJ2-3; v_gene: TRBV24-1; CDR3nt: TGTGCCACCAGCGCGCATGGGGCCGGGGGGACAGATACGCAGTATTTT; CDR3aa: CATSAHGAGGTDTQYF
abundance: NA; d_gene: NA; j_gene: TRBJ2-5; v_gene: TRBV5-1; CDR3nt: TGCGCCAGCAGCTTGTTTAGCCAAGAGACCCAGTACTTC; CDR3aa: CASSLFSQETQYF
abundance: few; d_gene: TRBD1; j_gene: TRBJ2-2; v_gene: TRBV30; CDR3nt: TGTGCCTGGGGGACAGGGGCGTCGAACACCGGGGAGCTGTTTTTT; CDR3aa: CAWGTGASNTGELFF
abundance: few; d_gene: TRBD2; j_gene: TRBJ2-2; v_gene: TRBV6-4; CDR3nt: TGTGCCAGCAGTGACACGGGGGGATACACCGGGGAGCTGTTTTTT; CDR3aa: CASSDTGGYTGELFF
abundance: NA; d_gene: NA; j_gene: TRBJ1-5; v_gene: TRBV2; CDR3nt: TGTGCCAGCAGTGCTAATAGCAATCAGCCCCAGCATTTT; CDR3aa: CASSANSNQPQHF
abundance: once; d_gene: TRBD2; j_gene: TRBJ2-5; v_gene: TRBV28; CDR3nt: TGTGCCAGCAGTACCCAAGGCGGGGGGGCCACAGAGACCCAGTACTTC; CDR3aa: CASSTQGGGATETQYF
abundance: NA; d_gene: TRBD2; j_gene: TRBJ2-5; v_gene: TRBV7-2; CDR3nt: TGTGCCAGCAGCCCCCCGGGACTAGCGGGGGGACAAGAGACCCAGTACTTC; CDR3aa: CASSPPGLAGGQETQYF
abundance: NA; d_gene: NA; j_gene: TRBJ1-1; v_gene: TRBV5-1; CDR3nt: TGCGCCAGCAGCTCCACCCGGGGGGCCGGCACTGAAGCTTTCTTT; CDR3aa: CASSSTRGAGTEAFF
abundance: NA; d_gene: TRBD1; j_gene: TRBJ2-2; v_gene: TRBV5-4; CDR3nt: TGTGCCAGCAGCACCGGGGACAGGGGGATGGCCGGGGAGCTGTTTTTT; CDR3aa: CASSTGDRGMAGELFF
abundance: few; d_gene: NA; j_gene: TRBJ2-2; v_gene: TRBV4-3; CDR3nt: TGCGCCAGCAGCCAAGAGTCCTCGAACACCGGGGAGCTGTTTTTT; CDR3aa: CASSQESSNTGELFF
abundance: NA; d_gene: TRBD1; j_gene: TRBJ2-5; v_gene: TRBV7-2; CDR3nt: TGTGCCAGCAGCTTAAACAGGGGGGAGACCCAGTACTTC; CDR3aa: CASSLNRGETQYF
abundance: NA; d_gene: TRBD2; j_gene: TRBJ2-1; v_gene: TRBV3-1/TRBV3-2; CDR3nt: TGTGCCAGCAGCGGTGCGGGGGGGAATGAGCAGTTCTTC; CDR3aa: CASSGAGGNEQFF
abundance: NA; d_gene: NA; j_gene: TRBJ1-5; v_gene: TRBV6-1; CDR3nt: TGTGCCAGCAGTGAGGGCGGACAGCTTTATCAGCCCCAGCATTTT; CDR3aa: CASSEGGQLYQPQHF
abundance: NA; d_gene: NA; j_gene: TRBJ2-2; v_gene: TRBV24-1; CDR3nt: TGTGCCACCAGTGATCAGGGGGGTGCGGGGACCGGGGAGCTGTTTTTT; CDR3aa: CATSDQGGAGTGELFF
abundance: NA; d_gene: NA; j_gene: TRBJ2-2; v_gene: TRBV14; CDR3nt: TGTGCCAGCAGCCAAGATAGGTTAAACACCGGGGAGCTGTTTTTT; CDR3aa: CASSQDRLNTGELFF
abundance: NA; d_gene: NA; j_gene: TRBJ2-6; v_gene: TRBV29-1; CDR3nt: TGCAGCGCTAGGGGGTCTGGGGCCAACGTCCTGACTTTC; CDR3aa: CSARGSGANVLTF
abundance: NA; d_gene: NA; j_gene: TRBJ1-6; v_gene: TRBV19; CDR3nt: TGTGCCAGTAACAACGGACCCAGCTCCTATAATTCACCCCTCCACTTT; CDR3aa: CASNNGPSSYNSPLHF
abundance: NA; d_gene: NA; j_gene: TRBJ2-1; v_gene: TRBV15; CDR3nt: TGTGCCACGTCGGGGGACCACCATTACAATGAGCAGTTCTTC; CDR3aa: CATSGDHHYNEQFF
abundance: NA; d_gene: TRBD2; j_gene: TRBJ2-5; v_gene: TRBV19; CDR3nt: TGTGCCAGTAGCATCCCAGCGGGGCCTCAAGAGACCCAGTACTTC; CDR3aa: CASSIPAGPQETQYF
abundance: NA; d_gene: NA; j_gene: TRBJ1-1; v_gene: TRBV24-1; CDR3nt: TGTGCCACCAGCCGACTCGGGGAGGCTTTCTTT; CDR3aa: CATSRLGEAFF